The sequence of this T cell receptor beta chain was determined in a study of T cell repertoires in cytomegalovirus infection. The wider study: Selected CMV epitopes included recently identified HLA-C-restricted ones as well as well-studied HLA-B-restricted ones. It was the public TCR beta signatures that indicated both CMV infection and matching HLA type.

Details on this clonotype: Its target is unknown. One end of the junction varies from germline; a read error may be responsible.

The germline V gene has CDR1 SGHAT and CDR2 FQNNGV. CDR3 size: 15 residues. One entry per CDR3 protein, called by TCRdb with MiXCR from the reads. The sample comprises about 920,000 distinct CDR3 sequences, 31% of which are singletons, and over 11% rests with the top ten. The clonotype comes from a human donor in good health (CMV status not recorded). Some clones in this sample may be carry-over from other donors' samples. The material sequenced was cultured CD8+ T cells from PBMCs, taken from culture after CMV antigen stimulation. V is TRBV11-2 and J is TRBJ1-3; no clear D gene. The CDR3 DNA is TGTGCCAACAGCTTAGACGGAAGCTCTGGAAACACCATATATTTT. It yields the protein CANSLDGSSGNTIYF. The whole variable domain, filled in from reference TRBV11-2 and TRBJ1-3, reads EAGVAQSPRYKIIEKRQSVAFWCNPISGHATLYWYQQILGQGPKLLIQFQNNGVVDDSQLPKDRFSAERLKGVDSTLKIQPAKLEDSAVYLCANSLDGSSGNTIYFGEGSWLTVV.